This T cell receptor beta chain was sequenced for a study of human T cells and chemical hapten exposure. About the research overall: Diphenylcyclopropenone was administered weekly to the scalp of patients throughout the roughly 23-week study. Readings were taken at 6 days from patch tests that had applied 0.01% DPC to the upper back.

Ten or more counts support this clonotype. The CDR3 is 17 residues long. Germline V lookup: CDR1 MNHEY, CDR2 SMNVEV (reference sequence). With 2 bases removed from V and 5 bases from J, the gap between germline ends came to 22 bases. Using its own MiXCR run on the RACE reads, TCRdb lists one record per CDR3 protein. Here the sample spans 300,000 to 400,000 distinct CDR3 sequences, under 8% being singletons. This sample's time point: patch test 1, 2 weeks after DPC sensitization. Treatment in this sample: therapeutic diphenylcyclopropenone sensitization with weekly scalp DPC. The rearrangement joins TRBV27 to TRBJ2-7; D might be TRBD2 (6 bases). The clonotype comes from a woman between 18 and 29 years old with alopecia areata. Some clones in this sample may be carry-over from other donors' samples. The input for sequencing was whole blood, taken in connection with sensitization to the hapten diphenylcyclopropenone (DPC). In DNA, the CDR3 is TGTGCCAGCAGTTTAGGGCCCGCGGGACCGGCCGGGAACGAGCAGTACTTC. It yields the protein CASSLGPAGPAGNEQYF.